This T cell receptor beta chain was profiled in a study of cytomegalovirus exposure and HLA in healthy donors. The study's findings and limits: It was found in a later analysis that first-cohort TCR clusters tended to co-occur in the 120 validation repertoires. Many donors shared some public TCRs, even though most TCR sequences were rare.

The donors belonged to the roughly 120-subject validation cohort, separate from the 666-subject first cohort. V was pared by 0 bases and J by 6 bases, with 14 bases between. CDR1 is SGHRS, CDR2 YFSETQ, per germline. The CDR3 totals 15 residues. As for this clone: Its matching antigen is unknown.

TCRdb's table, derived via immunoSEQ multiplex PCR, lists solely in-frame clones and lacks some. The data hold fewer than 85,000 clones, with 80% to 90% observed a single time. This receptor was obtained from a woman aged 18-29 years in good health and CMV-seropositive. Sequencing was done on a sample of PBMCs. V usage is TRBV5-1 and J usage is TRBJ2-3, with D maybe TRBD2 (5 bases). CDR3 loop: CASSLADYRDDTQYF. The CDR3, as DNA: TGCGCCAGCAGCTTGGCCGACTATCGAGATGATACGCAGTATTTT.